The 32 T cell receptor beta chains given below trace back to one sample, sequenced in a study of blood T cell repertoires in COVID-19. Clones were sequenced by immunoSEQ multiplex PCR, and TCRdb holds only the in-frame ones, with some missing. The profile covers about 310,000 clones, with 70% to 90% appearing a single time and roughly a tenth taken by the ten largest. The material sequenced was PBMCs or T cells enriched from blood (not recorded which). These receptors were obtained from a middle-aged woman who had recovered from COVID-19.

The V call is TRBV10-3, the J call TRBJ2-5; D is possibly TRBD1 (6 bases). Germline V CDR1 and CDR2: ENHRY, SYGVKD. This CDR3 contains 13 residues. The V and J ends lost 4 bases and 2 bases respectively, with 8 bases between them. The CDR3 DNA follows: TGTGCCATCAGTGTTGGACAGCAAGAGACCCAGTACTTC. This encodes CAISVGQQETQYF.

V is TRBV30 and J is TRBJ1-5; TRBD1 aligns across 11 bases. J gave up 6 bases and V 2 bases, and 9 bases lay outside the gene matches. The germline CDR1 and CDR2 sequences are GTSNPN and SVGIG (reference sequence). This CDR3 is 16 amino acids long. Here the CDR3 reads CAWSRDRGFSGQPQHF. As DNA, the CDR3 is TGTGCCTGGAGTAGGGACAGGGGGTTTTCGGGTCAGCCCCAGCATTTT.

This clone was counted only a few times. V is TRBV7-3 and J is TRBJ2-7; TRBD2 aligns across 7 bases. V lost 8 bases and J lost 0; bases outside the gene matches: 7. The CDR3 runs 14 residues. Germline V gene lookup returns CDR1 SGHTA and CDR2 FQGTGA. CDR3 sequence: CASPSGEGSYEQYF. The CDR3 DNA reads TGTGCCAGCCCTTCGGGGGAGGGCTCCTACGAGCAGTACTTC.

This chain links TRBV6-5 with TRBJ1-6; TRBD1 matches 8 bases. V lost 2 bases, J lost 8 bases, and 8 bases stayed unmatched. Germline assignment: CDR1 MNHEY and CDR2 SVGAGI. This CDR3 spans 16 amino acids. The CDR3 DNA sequence: TGTGCCAGCAGTTACACGGGACAGGCGGGTTATTCACCCCTCCACTTT. Its translation is CASSYTGQAGYSPLHF.

The chain carries TRBV23-1 and TRBJ2-3; perhaps TRBD1 as D (6 bases). TRBV23-1 is an ORF, with its function uncertain. V was trimmed by 3 bases and J by 14 bases, leaving 18 bases between them. The CDR3 totals 13 residues. CDR3 sequence: CASSQTQTGGRYF. The DNA for the CDR3 is TGCGCCAGCAGTCAGACACAGACAGGCGGCCGGTATTTT.

This rearrangement joins TRBV24-1 to TRBJ1-1; D unresolved. Germline loops: CDR1 KGHDR, CDR2 SFDVKD. The ends were cut back, 9 bases at V and 1 base at J, with 5 bases in the middle. This CDR3 spans 11 amino acids. This chain's CDR3 is CATRGNTEAFF. In nucleotides, the CDR3 is TGTGCCACCCGGGGGAACACTGAAGCTTTCTTT.

The chain combines TRBV5-5 with TRBJ1-1; tentatively, D is TRBD1 (6 bases). The V gene lost 3 bases and the J gene lost 4 bases, with 19 bases spanning the gap. The CDR3 consists of 16 residues. The germline V gene encodes CDR1 SGHKS and CDR2 YYEKEE (reference sequence). CDR3 DNA: TGTGCCAGCAGCTCCCAGGTGGGGGGGCGATTCACTGAAGCTTTCTTT. Translated, it gives CASSSQVGGRFTEAFF.

V and J are TRBV4-1 and TRBJ2-5, with D maybe TRBD2 (6 bases). This CDR3 contains 14 residues. CDR1 and CDR2 (germline): MGHRA, YSYEKL. V was shortened by 2 bases and J by 4 bases, with 11 bases between the two germline ends. The CDR3 nucleotides are TGCGCCAGCAGCCAACCCCGGGACTCAGAGACCCAGTACTTC. Encoded protein: CASSQPRDSETQYF.

The gene calls are TRBV7-2 and TRBJ2-4; weak D call: TRBD2 (6 bases). The germline gives CDR1 SGHTA, CDR2 FQGNSA. CDR3 length: 13 residues. Trimming pared 1 base from V and 7 bases from J, leaving 8 bases between. The CDR3: CASSLGGGNIQYF. As DNA, the CDR3 is TGTGCCAGCAGCTTAGGCGGAGGGAACATTCAGTACTTC.

This clone was seen only once. This sequence joins TRBV5-4 and TRBJ2-5; D not certain. From germline, CDR1 is SGHNT and CDR2 YYREEE (reference sequence). The CDR3 spans 14 residues. V was trimmed by 0 bases and J by 2 bases, leaving 8 bases between them. The CDR3 sequence: CASSLVLGQETQYF. In DNA form, the CDR3 reads TGTGCCAGCAGCTTGGTTCTAGGACAAGAGACCCAGTACTTC.

A note on this clone: Other DNA sequences within the sample encode an identical CDR3. CDR3 sequence: CASSQGQGASYEQYF. The DNA for the CDR3 is TGTGCCAGCAGCCAAGGACAGGGGGCCAGTTACGAGCAGTACTTC. The rearrangement joins TRBV3-1 (or the pseudogene TRBV3-2) to TRBJ2-7; 10 bases agree with TRBD1. J lost 4 bases, V lost 1 base, and 4 bases had no gene match. Germline V gene sequence: CDR1 LGHDT, CDR2 YNNKEL (reference sequence). The CDR3 is 15 residues long.

The chain employs TRBV5-1 and TRBJ1-1; 11 bases agree with TRBD1. Germline CDR1 reads SGHRS; CDR2 reads YFSETQ. This CDR3 has 15 amino acids. J gave up 4 bases and V 3 bases, and 5 bases lay outside the gene matches. The CDR3 is CASSSKGQGATEAFF. The DNA for the CDR3 is TGCGCCAGCAGCTCGAAAGGACAGGGGGCCACTGAAGCTTTCTTT.

As concerns this clone: The CDR3 carries no conserved terminal phenylalanine or tryptophan, so it likely arises from a read error. Because the CDR3's place on the DNA is in doubt, the DNA is left out and the CDR3 is given as listed by TCRdb. The V call is TRBV28, the J call TRBJ1-2; the DNA was not compared with TRBD1, the D call given in the table. CDR1 is MDHEN, CDR2 SYDVKM, per germline. The CDR3 is 14 amino acids in total, end residues counted. The CDR3 protein is CASSLRAGVSPLIA.

The rearrangement links TRBV11-3 to TRBJ2-1, with a possible D match to TRBD1 (7 bases). Trimming removed 0 bases at V and 4 bases at J, with 13 bases between. Germline V gives CDR1 SGHNT, CDR2 YENEEA. The CDR3 totals 16 residues. CDR3 sequence reads: CASSLDGGGRYNEQFF. DNA for the CDR3: TGTGCCAGCAGCTTAGATGGAGGGGGCCGGTACAATGAGCAGTTCTTC.

The chain combines TRBV7-2 with TRBJ2-5; D may be TRBD2 (5 bases). Per the germline V gene, CDR1 is SGHTA and CDR2 is FQGNSA. Trimming left V 5 bases short and J 5 bases short, with 18 bases between. The CDR3 is 15 residues long. CDR3 sequence: CASSPTVGDPETQYF. CDR3 nucleotide sequence: TGTGCCAGCAGCCCCACCGTCGGGGATCCGGAGACCCAGTACTTC.

This clone was seen a single time. The chain has TRBV29-1 and TRBJ2-5; a weak D match, TRBD2 (6 bases). Trimming stripped 4 bases from V and 2 bases from J, with 11 bases between. The CDR3 spans 13 residues. Germline lookup yields CDR1 SQVTM and CDR2 ANQGSEA. CDR3 protein: CSVGRVGQETQYF. The CDR3, as DNA: TGCAGCGTTGGGAGGGTAGGGCAAGAGACCCAGTACTTC.

This clone has a single count. This sequence joins TRBV2 and TRBJ1-6; 8 nucleotides align to TRBD1. The CDR3 is 15 amino acids. Germline values: CDR1 SNHLY, CDR2 FYNNEI. The J segment lost 6 bases and the V segment lost 3 bases, leaving 4 bases of the junction unmatched. The CDR3 here is CASSEDREINSPLHF. DNA of the CDR3: TGTGCCAGCAGTGAGGACAGGGAAATTAATTCACCCCTCCACTTT. The variable domain in full, completed from reference TRBV2 and TRBJ1-6, reads EPEVTQTPSHQVTQMGQEVILRCVPISNHLYFYWYRQILGQKVEFLVSFYNNEISEKSEIFDDQFSVERPDGSNFTLKIRSTKLEDSAMYFCASSEDREINSPLHFGNGTRLTVT.

This clone was picked up a small number of times. The chain recombines TRBV27 with TRBJ1-6; TRBD1 matches 10 bases. CDR1 MNHEY and CDR2 SMNVEV come from the germline V gene (reference sequence). The CDR3 runs 14 residues. J was trimmed by 9 bases and V by 4 bases; bases with no gene match: 3. CDR3 region: CASSSDRGGSPLHF. CDR3 DNA sequence: TGTGCCAGCAGTTCGGACAGGGGGGGTTCACCCCTCCACTTT.

V usage is TRBV18 and J usage is TRBJ2-1, with D perhaps TRBD1 (6 bases). With 2 bases removed from V and 3 bases from J, the gap between germline ends came to 11 bases. The CDR3 extends over 15 amino acids. Germline V gives CDR1 KGHSH, CDR2 LQKENI. The CDR3, as DNA: TGTGCCAGCTCACCATTACAGGGCGGCTACAATGAGCAGTTCTTC. This sequence encodes CASSPLQGGYNEQFF.

V usage is TRBV7-2 and J usage is TRBJ1-3; tentative D call: TRBD1 (5 bases). The CDR3 totals 11 residues. Deletions cut 5 bases from V and 9 bases from J, with 8 bases between. From germline, CDR1 is SGHTA and CDR2 FQGNSA. The CDR3, as DNA: TGTGCCAGCAGCGGAAGGGGCACCATATATTTT. Protein product: CASSGRGTIYF.

The chain carries TRBV15 and TRBJ1-1, with TRBD1 as a possible D gene (5 bases). The CDR3 extends over 14 amino acids. Germline assignment: CDR1 LNHNV and CDR2 YYDKDF (reference sequence). The V end lost 4 bases, the J end lost 8 bases, and 17 bases lay between the germline ends. The CDR3 DNA reads as TGTGCCACCAGCACCAAACGGGAGGGGAGCGAAGCTTTCTTT. Its translation: CATSTKREGSEAFF.

V usage is TRBV28 and J usage is TRBJ1-2, with TRBD1 matching 9 bases. Looked up from germline, CDR1 is MDHEN and CDR2 is SYDVKM. The CDR3 spans 15 residues. After removal of 5 bases from V and 7 bases from J, the junction contained 11 bases not matched to a gene. CDR3 nucleotide sequence: TGTGCCAGCAGTCGAACGGGACAGGGTGTAGGTGGCTACACCTTC. This gives the protein CASSRTGQGVGGYTF.

The J gene is TRBJ2-3, the V gene TRBV11-2; 7 positions match TRBD2. The CDR3 spans 15 residues. Unmatched junction bases numbered 4, after V lost 1 base and J lost 3 bases. Germline loops: CDR1 SGHAT, CDR2 FQNNGV. CDR3 residues: CASSLAGGKTDTQYF. The CDR3 DNA is TGTGCCAGCAGCTTAGCCGGGGGGAAAACAGATACGCAGTATTTT.

The chain links TRBV7-9 to TRBJ1-4; TRBD1 matches at 7 bases. V lost 0 bases, J lost 4 bases, and 2 bases stayed unmatched. The CDR3 length is 15 residues. Germline loops: CDR1 SEHNR, CDR2 FQNEAQ (reference sequence). In DNA form, the CDR3 reads TGTGCCAGCAGCTTAGCTCGACAGGGTAATGAAAAACTGTTTTTT. It is translated as CASSLARQGNEKLFF.

The chain combines TRBV18 with TRBJ2-7; D gene ambiguous. The CDR3 extends over 12 amino acids. Trimming stripped 2 bases from V and 2 bases from J, with 4 bases between. Germline assignment: CDR1 KGHSH and CDR2 LQKENI. DNA for the CDR3: TGTGCCAGCTCACCAATTACCTACGAGCAGTACTTC. Translated, it gives CASSPITYEQYF.

The V call is TRBV27, the J call TRBJ1-5; D call uncertain. Trimming removed 3 bases from V and 0 bases from J, with 18 bases in between. CDR3 length equals 18 residues. Germline CDR1 MNHEY, CDR2 SMNVEV (reference sequence). The CDR3 sequence is CASSFPYGRGFSNQPQHF. As DNA, the CDR3 is TGTGCCAGCAGTTTCCCATACGGACGGGGTTTTAGCAATCAGCCCCAGCATTTT.

V and J are TRBV3-1 (or the pseudogene TRBV3-2) and TRBJ2-7; no reliable D call. V shed 1 base and J shed 4 bases, with 5 bases lying between them. CDR1 is LGHDT and CDR2 is YNNKEL in the germline V gene (reference sequence). This CDR3 is 12 amino acids long. The DNA of the CDR3 is TGTGCCAGCAGCCAAGGCAGATACGAGCAGTACTTC. Translating it yields CASSQGRYEQYF.

This rearrangement joins TRBV4-3 to TRBJ2-1, with 7 bases matching TRBD2. V trimming: 0 bases; J trimming: 4 bases; junction bases outside the gene matches: 9. Germline CDR1 is LGHNA and CDR2 is YSLEER. The CDR3 runs to 17 residues. The CDR3 DNA sequence: TGCGCCAGCAGCCAAGATGCAGCGGGGAAGGGTTACAATGAGCAGTTCTTC. Translating it yields CASSQDAAGKGYNEQFF.

The chain recombines TRBV7-2 with TRBJ1-3; 8 bases are shared with TRBD1. The CDR3 has 16 residues. The V segment lost 5 bases and the J segment 3 bases; nucleotides outside the gene matches: 9. Germline V gene sequence: CDR1 SGHTA, CDR2 FQGNSA. DNA of the CDR3: TGTGCCAGCAGCAACCTCAGGGGGCAAGGTGGAAACACCATATATTTT. Translating it yields CASSNLRGQGGNTIYF.

V and J are TRBV5-1 and TRBJ2-7, with a possible D match to TRBD2 (5 bases). CDR1 and CDR2 (germline): SGHRS, YFSETQ. Trimming removed 4 bases at V and 2 bases at J, with 13 bases between. The CDR3 loop spans 14 amino acids. The CDR3 protein is CASSTGNQAYEQYF. CDR3 DNA: TGCGCCAGCAGCACGGGGAACCAGGCCTACGAGCAGTACTTC.

This clone was observed a single time. This sequence joins TRBV18 and TRBJ1-3; no firm D call. Trimming cost V 1 base and J 0 bases, with 13 bases left between them. This CDR3 spans 17 amino acids. Per germline, CDR1 KGHSH and CDR2 LQKENI. CDR3 DNA: TGTGCCAGCTCACCACGAGGCAGCCCGATCTCTGGAAACACCATATATTTT. Translating it yields CASSPRGSPISGNTIYF.

CDR3 sequence reads: CASSLPGGTLAKNIQYF. The CDR3 nucleotides are TGTGCCAGCAGCCTCCCAGGGGGTACACTAGCCAAAAACATTCAGTACTTC. This chain links TRBV7-2 with TRBJ2-4; 7 nucleotides line up with TRBD1. Unmatched junction bases numbered 10, after V lost 5 bases and J lost 0 bases. The CDR3 contains 17 residues. Germline V CDR1 and CDR2: SGHTA, FQGNSA.